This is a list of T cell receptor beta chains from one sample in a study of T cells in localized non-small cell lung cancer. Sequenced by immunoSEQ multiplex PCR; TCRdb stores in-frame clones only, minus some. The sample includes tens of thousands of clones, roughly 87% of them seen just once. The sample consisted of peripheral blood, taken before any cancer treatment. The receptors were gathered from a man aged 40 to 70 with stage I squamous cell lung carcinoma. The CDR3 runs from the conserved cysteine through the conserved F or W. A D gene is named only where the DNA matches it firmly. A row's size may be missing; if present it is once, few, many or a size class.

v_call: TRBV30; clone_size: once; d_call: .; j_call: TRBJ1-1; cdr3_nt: TGTGCCTGGAGTATGAGGACTGAAGCTTTCTTT; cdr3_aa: CAWSMRTEAFF
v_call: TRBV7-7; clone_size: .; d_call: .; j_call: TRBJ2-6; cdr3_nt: TGTGCCAGCAGCCCGAACCCCGGGGCCAACGTCCTGACTTTC; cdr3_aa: CASSPNPGANVLTF
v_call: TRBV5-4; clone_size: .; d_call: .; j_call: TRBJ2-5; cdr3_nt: TGTGCCAGCAGCTTCGGATCCCAGGGGGAGACCCAGTACTTC; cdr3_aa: CASSFGSQGETQYF
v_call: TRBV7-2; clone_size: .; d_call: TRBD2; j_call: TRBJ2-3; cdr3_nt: TGTGCCAGCAGTCGTAATAGCGGGACTGGGGGGGCAGATACGCAGTATTTT; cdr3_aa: CASSRNSGTGGADTQYF
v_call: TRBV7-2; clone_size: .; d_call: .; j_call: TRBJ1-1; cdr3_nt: TGTGCCAGCAGCTCCACCCAGCAACGGGGTGAAGCTTTCTTT; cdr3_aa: CASSSTQQRGEAFF
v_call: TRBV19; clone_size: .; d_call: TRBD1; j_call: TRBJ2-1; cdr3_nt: TGTGCCAGTAGTATTTGGACAGGGGACGGCAATGAGCAGTTCTTC; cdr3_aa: CASSIWTGDGNEQFF
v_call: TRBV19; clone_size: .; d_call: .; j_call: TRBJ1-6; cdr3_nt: TGTGCCAGTAGCCTCCGGGTCTATAATTCACCCCTCCACTTT; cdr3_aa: CASSLRVYNSPLHF
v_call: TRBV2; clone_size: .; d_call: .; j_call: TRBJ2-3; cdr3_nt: TGTGCCAGCAGTGAAAGGGGATACACAGATACGCAGTATTTT; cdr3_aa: CASSERGYTDTQYF
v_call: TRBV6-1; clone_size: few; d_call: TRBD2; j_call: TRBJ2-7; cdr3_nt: TGTGCCAGTAGGACTAGCGGAACCTACGAGCAGTACTTC; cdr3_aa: CASRTSGTYEQYF
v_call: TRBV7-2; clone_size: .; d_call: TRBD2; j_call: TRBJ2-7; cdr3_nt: TGTGCCGCGCGGGGGAGGACCTACGAGCAGTACTTC; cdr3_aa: CAARGRTYEQYF
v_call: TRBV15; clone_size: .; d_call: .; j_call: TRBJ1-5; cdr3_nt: TGTGCCACCAGCAGACCGGGGAGGGGTGGAGGTCAGCCCCAGCATTTT; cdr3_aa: CATSRPGRGGGQPQHF
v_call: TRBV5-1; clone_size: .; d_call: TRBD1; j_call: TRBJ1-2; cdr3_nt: TGCGCCAGCAGCCCCGGACAGGGATTGGGTGGCTACACCTTC; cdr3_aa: CASSPGQGLGGYTF
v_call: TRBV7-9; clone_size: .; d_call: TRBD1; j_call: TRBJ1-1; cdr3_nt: TGTGCCAGCAGCTTAGGCGGGACAGGGGGCACTGAAGCTTTCTTT; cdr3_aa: CASSLGGTGGTEAFF
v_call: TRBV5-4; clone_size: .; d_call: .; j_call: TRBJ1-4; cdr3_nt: TGTGCCAGCAGCTCGGGGGGATCGTCAACTAATGAAAAACTGTTTTTT; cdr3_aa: CASSSGGSSTNEKLFF
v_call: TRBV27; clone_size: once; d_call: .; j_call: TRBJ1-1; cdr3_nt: TGTGCCAGCAGTTTAAGTAGGGGGACGAGCACTGAAGCTTTCTTT; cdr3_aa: CASSLSRGTSTEAFF
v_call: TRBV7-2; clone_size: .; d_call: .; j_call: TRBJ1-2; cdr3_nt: TGTGCCAGCAGCCCGAGCCGGGCGGGGACGGTCAGTCGGAACTATGGCTACACCTTC; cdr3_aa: CASSPSRAGTVSRNYGYTF
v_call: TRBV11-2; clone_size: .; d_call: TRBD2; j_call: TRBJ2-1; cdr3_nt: TGTGCCAGCAGCTTAACCCCTCTGACTAGCGGGGGGTCCTACAATGAGCAGTTCTTC; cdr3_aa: CASSLTPLTSGGSYNEQFF
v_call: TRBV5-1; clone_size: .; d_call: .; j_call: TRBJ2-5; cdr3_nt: TGCGCCAGCAGCTTGGTTCAGGGTCGAGAGACCCAGTACTTC; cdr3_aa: CASSLVQGRETQYF
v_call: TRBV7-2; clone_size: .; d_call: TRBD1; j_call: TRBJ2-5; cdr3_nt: TGTGCCAGCAGCCGACAGGGTGGGTCCCTCAAGCGGACCCAGTACTTC; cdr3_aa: CASSRQGGSLKRTQYF
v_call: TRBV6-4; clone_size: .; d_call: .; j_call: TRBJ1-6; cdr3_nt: TGTGCCAGCAGTCTCCAGCCCTCCTATAATTCACCCCTCCACTTT; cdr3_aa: CASSLQPSYNSPLHF
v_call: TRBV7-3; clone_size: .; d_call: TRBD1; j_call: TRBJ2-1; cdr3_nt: TGTGCCAGCAGCTCCTCCGGGACAGTTCCGGCGAGTGAGCAGTTCTTC; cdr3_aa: CASSSSGTVPASEQFF
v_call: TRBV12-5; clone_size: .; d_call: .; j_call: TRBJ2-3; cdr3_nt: TGTGCTAGTGGCCTAAGTGGGGGCACAGATACGCAGTATTTT; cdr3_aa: CASGLSGGTDTQYF
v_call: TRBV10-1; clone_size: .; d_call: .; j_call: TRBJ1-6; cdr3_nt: TGCGCCAGCAGACCGGGATGGACCTTCCCCGCTTTTTCACCCCTCCACTTT; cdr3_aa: CASRPGWTFPAFSPLHF
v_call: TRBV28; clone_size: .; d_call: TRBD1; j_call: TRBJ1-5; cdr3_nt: TGTGCCAGCAGTTTAGGACAGGGGGCGCGGGGAAATCAGCCCCAGCATTTT; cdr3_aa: CASSLGQGARGNQPQHF
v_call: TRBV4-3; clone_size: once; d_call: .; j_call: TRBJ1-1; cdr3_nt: TGCGCCAGCAGCCAAGAGATAGGGGTTGTCACTGAAGCTTTCTTT; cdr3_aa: CASSQEIGVVTEAFF
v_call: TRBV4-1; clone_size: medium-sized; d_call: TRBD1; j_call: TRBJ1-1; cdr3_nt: TGCGCCAGCAGAAAAACAGGGGGCGCGGAAGCTTTCTTT; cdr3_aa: CASRKTGGAEAFF
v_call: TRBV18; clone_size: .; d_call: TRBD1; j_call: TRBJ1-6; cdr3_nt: TGTGCCAGCTCACAAGGACAGGGGAATTCACCCCTCCACTTT; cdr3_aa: CASSQGQGNSPLHF
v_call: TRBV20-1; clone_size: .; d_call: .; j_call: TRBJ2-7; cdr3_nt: TGCAGTGCTAGAACCCAGTACGAGCAGTACTTC; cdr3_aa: CSARTQYEQYF
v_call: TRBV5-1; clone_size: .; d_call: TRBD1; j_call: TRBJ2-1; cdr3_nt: TGCGCCAGCAGCCACGGGACAGGGGAAGATGAGCAGTTCTTC; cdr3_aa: CASSHGTGEDEQFF
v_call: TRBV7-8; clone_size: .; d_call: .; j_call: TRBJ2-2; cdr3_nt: TGTGCCAGCAGCTTATGGCGGGGAGCGAACACCGGGGAGCTGTTTTTT; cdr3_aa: CASSLWRGANTGELFF
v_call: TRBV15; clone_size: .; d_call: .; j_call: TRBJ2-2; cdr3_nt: TGTGCCACCAGGGGGGCCGGGGAGCTGTTTTTT; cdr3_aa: CATRGAGELFF
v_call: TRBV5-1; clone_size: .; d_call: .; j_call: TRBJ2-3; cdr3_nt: TGCGCCAGCAGCGTGGACTCCAGCACAGATACGCAGTATTTT; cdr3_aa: CASSVDSSTDTQYF
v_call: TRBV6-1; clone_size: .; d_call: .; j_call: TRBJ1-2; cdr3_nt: TGTGCCAGCAGTGAAGAATTTGGCTACACCTTC; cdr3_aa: CASSEEFGYTF
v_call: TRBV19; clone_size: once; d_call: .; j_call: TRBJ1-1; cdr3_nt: TGTGCCAGTAGGGTTCGTGGGACGACACGGATCGGTAGGAACACTGAAGCTTTCTTT; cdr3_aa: CASRVRGTTRIGRNTEAFF
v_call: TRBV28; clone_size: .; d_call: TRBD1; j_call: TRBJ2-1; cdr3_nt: TGTGCCAGCAGTTTACGGCAGGGGGCCGCCTACAATGAGCAGTTCTTC; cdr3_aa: CASSLRQGAAYNEQFF
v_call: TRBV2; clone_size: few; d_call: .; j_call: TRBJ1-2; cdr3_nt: TGTGCCAGCAGTGAAATCGGCGGATCCTATGGCTACACCTTC; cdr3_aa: CASSEIGGSYGYTF
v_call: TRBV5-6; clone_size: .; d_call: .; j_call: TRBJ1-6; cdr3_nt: TGTGCCAGCAGCACCCGATCGGGCTCACCCCTCCACTTT; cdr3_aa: CASSTRSGSPLHF
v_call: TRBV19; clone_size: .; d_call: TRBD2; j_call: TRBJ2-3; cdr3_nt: TGTGCCAGTAGTTCCTGGGGGACTAGCGGGGGCACAGATACGCAGTATTTT; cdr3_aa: CASSSWGTSGGTDTQYF
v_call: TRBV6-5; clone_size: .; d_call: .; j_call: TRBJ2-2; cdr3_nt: TGTGCCAGCAGCCAGTCCGGGGAGCTGTTTTTT; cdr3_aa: CASSQSGELFF
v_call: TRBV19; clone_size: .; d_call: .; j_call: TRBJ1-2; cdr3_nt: TGTGCCAGTAGTATTAGGGAAAGCAACTATGGCTACACCTTC; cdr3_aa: CASSIRESNYGYTF
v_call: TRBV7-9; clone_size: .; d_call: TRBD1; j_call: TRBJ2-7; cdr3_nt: TGTGCCAGCAGCTTGGGACAGGGCGAATACTTC; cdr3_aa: CASSLGQGEYF
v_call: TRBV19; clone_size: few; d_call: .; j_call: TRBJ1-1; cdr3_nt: TGTGCCAGTAAGGCAACGGACCGTGGAGAAGCTTTCTTT; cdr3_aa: CASKATDRGEAFF
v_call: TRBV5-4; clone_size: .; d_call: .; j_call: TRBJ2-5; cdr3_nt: TGTGCCAGCAGCTCAGTTGGACAGCAAGAGACCCAGTACTTC; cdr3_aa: CASSSVGQQETQYF
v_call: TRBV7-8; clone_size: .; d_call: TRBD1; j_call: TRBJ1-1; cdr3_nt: TGTGCCAGCAGCTCGACAGGGGATATGAACACTGAAGCTTTCTTT; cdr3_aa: CASSSTGDMNTEAFF
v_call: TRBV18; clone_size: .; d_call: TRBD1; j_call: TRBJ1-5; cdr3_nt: TGTGCCACCAGGGGGTCGGATCAGCCCCAGCATTTT; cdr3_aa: CATRGSDQPQHF
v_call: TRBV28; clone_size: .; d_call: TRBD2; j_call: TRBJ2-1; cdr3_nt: TGTGCCAGCAGTTTAATAGCGGGGGCCATCTCCTACAATGAGCAGTTCTTC; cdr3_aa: CASSLIAGAISYNEQFF
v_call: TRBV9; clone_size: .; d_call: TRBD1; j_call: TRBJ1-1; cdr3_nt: TGTGCCAGCAGCGGCCGGGACAGGCGTGAAGCTTTCTTT; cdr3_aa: CASSGRDRREAFF
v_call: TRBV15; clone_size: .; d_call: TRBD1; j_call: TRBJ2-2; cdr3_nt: TGTGCCACCAGCAGTCACAGGACAGGCCAGAACACCGGGGAGCTGTTTTTT; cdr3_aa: CATSSHRTGQNTGELFF
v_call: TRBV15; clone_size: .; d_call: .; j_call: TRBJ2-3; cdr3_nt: TGTGCCACCAGCAGTACCGGGGGGCCGGGAGATACGCAGTATTTT; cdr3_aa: CATSSTGGPGDTQYF
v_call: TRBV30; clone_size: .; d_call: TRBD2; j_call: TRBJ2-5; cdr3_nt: TGTGCCTGGCGAAGCAAACGGGGGGGACAAATCAGGGAGACCCAGTACTTC; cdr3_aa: CAWRSKRGGQIRETQYF
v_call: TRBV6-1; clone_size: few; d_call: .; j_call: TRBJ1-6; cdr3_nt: TGTGCCAGCGACAGATCTAATTCACCCCTCCACTTT; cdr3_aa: CASDRSNSPLHF
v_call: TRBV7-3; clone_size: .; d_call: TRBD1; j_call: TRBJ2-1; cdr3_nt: TGTGCCAGCAGCCGAGACAGGGGGTTCGGAAATGAGCAGTTCTTC; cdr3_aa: CASSRDRGFGNEQFF
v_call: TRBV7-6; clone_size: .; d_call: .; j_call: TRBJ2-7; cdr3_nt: TGTGCCAGCAGCTCAGGGGCCTCCTACGAGCAGTACTTC; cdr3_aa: CASSSGASYEQYF
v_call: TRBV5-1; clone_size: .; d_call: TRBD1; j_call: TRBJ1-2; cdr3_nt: TGCGCCAGCAGCTTGAATCTGGGACAGGGGACCCCGCGGACCTTC; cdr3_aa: CASSLNLGQGTPRTF
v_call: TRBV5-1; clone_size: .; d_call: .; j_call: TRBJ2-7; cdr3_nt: TGCGCCAGCAGCGGTGGCCGAAACTACGAGCAGTACTTC; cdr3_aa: CASSGGRNYEQYF
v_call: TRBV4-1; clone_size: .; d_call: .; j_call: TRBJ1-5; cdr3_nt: TGCGCCAGCAGCCAAGTTGGGTACAATCAGCCCCAGCATTTT; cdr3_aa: CASSQVGYNQPQHF
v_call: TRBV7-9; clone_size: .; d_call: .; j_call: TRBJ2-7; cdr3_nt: TGTGCCAGCAGCTCAGGGGAGGGGGTCGTCGAGCAGTACTTC; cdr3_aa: CASSSGEGVVEQYF
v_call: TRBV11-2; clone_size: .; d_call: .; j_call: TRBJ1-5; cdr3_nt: TGTGCCAGCAGCTTCAACAGTTTCTCGCAGCCCCAGCATTTT; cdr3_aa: CASSFNSFSQPQHF
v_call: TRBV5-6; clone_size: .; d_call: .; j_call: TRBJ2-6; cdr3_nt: TGTGCCAGCAGCTTTACAACAAGGTCTGGGGCCAACGTCCTGACTTTC; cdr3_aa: CASSFTTRSGANVLTF